The subject of this entry is one TCR beta chain. This sample is part of a study of blood T cell repertoires in COVID-19. For the study at large: Nucleic acid was either cDNA or gDNA, and it came from T cells, B-cell-depleted T cells, or PBMCs.

CDR1 and CDR2 from the germline V gene are MNHEY and SVGEGT. J gave up 2 bases and V 4 bases, and 5 bases lay outside the gene matches. The CDR3 contains 14 residues. Original processing notes: Estimation of nucleated cell counts relied on the amplification of reference gene primers. Only in-frame clones appear in the TCRdb table, and some are missing; sequencing was by immunoSEQ multiplex PCR. V, J and clone size derive from that table, while D and trimming were established from the DNA sequence. The data show fewer than 400,000 clones, around 90% seen once. The TCR originated in a woman in her twenties or thirties with COVID-19, enrolled during active disease. Specimen: peripheral blood. This chain uses TRBV6-2 or TRBV6-3 with TRBJ2-7; 7 positions agree with TRBD1. The chain's CDR3 is CASSLETGPYEQYF. Here the CDR3 DNA reads TGTGCCAGCAGTTTGGAGACAGGGCCCTACGAGCAGTACTTC.